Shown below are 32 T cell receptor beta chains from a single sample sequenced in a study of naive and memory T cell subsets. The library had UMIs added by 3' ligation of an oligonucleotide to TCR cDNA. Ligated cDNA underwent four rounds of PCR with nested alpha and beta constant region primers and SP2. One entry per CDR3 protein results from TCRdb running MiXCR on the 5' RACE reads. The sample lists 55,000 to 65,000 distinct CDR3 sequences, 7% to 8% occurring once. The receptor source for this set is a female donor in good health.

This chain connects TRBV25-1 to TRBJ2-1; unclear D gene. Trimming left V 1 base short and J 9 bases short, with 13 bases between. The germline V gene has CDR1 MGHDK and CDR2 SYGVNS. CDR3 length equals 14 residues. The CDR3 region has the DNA TGTGCCAGCAGTGAATTCGAACTGGGCGGTGAGCAGTTCTTC. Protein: CASSEFELGGEQFF.

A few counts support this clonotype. In nucleotides, the CDR3 is TGTGCCAGTAGTATTCAGGGGGCAGATACGCAGTATTTT. This gives the protein CASSIQGADTQYF. The chain links TRBV19 to TRBJ2-3, with 7 bases lining up with TRBD1. Per the germline V gene, CDR1 is LNHDA and CDR2 is SQIVND (reference sequence). V lost 3 bases to trimming and J lost 4 bases; unmatched junction nucleotides: 1. The CDR3 spans 13 residues.

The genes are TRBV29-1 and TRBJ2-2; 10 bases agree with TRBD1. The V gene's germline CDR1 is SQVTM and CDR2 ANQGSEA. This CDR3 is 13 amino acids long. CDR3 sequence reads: CSAGTGVPGELFF. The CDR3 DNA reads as TGCAGTGCCGGGACAGGGGTCCCCGGGGAGCTGTTTTTT.

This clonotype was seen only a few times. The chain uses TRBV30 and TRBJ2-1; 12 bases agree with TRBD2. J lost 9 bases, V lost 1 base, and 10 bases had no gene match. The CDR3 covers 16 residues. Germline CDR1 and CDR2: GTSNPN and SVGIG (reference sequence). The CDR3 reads CAWSGTLAGGLGEQFF. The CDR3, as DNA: TGTGCCTGGAGTGGCACTCTAGCGGGGGGGCTTGGTGAGCAGTTCTTC.

This CDR3 is CASSLDNTEAFF. CDR3 nucleotide sequence: TGTGCCAGCAGTTTGGACAACACTGAAGCTTTCTTT. J is TRBJ1-1 and V is TRBV7-3; D is uncertain. The CDR3 loop spans 12 amino acids. The V end was cut by 6 bases, the J end by 2 bases, with 7 bases between. Germline values: CDR1 SGHTA, CDR2 FQGTGA.

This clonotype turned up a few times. CDR3 DNA sequence: TGTGCCAGCTCACCCCCCAGTCAGGCGGGAGTACGTAGTAATGAGCAGTTCTTC. Translated, it gives CASSPPSQAGVRSNEQFF. This sequence joins TRBV18 and TRBJ2-1; 7 nucleotides agree with TRBD2. There are 18 residues in the CDR3. CDR1 KGHSH and CDR2 LQKENI come from the germline V gene. Trimming removed 3 bases from V and 7 bases from J; junction bases left unmatched: 18.

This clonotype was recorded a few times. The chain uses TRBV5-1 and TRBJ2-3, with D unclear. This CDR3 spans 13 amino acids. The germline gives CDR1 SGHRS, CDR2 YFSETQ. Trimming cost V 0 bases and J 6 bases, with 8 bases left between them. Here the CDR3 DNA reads TGCGCCAGCAGCTTGGGATATCGGGATACGCAGTATTTT. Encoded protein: CASSLGYRDTQYF. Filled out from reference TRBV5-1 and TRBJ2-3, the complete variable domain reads KAGVTQTPRYLIKTRGQQVTLSCSPISGHRSVSWYQQTPGQGLQFLFEYFSETQRNKGNFPGRFSGRQFSNSRSEMNVSTLELGDSALYLCASSLGYRDTQYFGPGTRLTVL.

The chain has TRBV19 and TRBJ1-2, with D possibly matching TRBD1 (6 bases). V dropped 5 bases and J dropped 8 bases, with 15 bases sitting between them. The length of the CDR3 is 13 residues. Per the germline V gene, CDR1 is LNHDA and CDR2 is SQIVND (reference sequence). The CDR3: CASSQAGAQGYTF. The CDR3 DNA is TGTGCCAGTAGTCAGGCGGGGGCGCAGGGCTACACCTTC.

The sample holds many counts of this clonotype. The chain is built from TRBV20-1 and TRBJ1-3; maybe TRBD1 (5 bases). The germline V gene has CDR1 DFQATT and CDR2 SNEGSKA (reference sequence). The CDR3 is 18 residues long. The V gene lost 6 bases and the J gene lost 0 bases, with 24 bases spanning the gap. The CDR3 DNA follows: TGCAGTGCCCGCCCCCTGGGCAGGGTGCAGAGCTCTGGAAACACCATATATTTT. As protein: CSARPLGRVQSSGNTIYF.

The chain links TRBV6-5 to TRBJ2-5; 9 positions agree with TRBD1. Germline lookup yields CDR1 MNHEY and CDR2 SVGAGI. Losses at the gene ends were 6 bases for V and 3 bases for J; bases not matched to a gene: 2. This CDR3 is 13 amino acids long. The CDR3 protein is CASRGTGKETQYF. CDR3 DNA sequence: TGTGCCAGCAGGGGGACAGGGAAAGAGACCCAGTACTTC.

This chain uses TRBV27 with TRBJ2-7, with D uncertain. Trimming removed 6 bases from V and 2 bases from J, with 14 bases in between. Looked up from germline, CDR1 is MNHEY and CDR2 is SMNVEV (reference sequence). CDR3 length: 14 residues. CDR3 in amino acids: CASSRTGSAYEQYF. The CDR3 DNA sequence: TGTGCCAGCAGCCGAACGGGCTCTGCCTACGAGCAGTACTTC.

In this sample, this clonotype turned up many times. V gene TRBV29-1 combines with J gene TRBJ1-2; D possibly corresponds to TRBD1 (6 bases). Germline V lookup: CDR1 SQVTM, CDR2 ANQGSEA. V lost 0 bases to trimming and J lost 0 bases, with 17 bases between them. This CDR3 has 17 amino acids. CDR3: CSVEEGDHRVTNYGYTF. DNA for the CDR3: TGCAGCGTTGAAGAAGGGGACCACAGGGTTACTAACTATGGCTACACCTTC.

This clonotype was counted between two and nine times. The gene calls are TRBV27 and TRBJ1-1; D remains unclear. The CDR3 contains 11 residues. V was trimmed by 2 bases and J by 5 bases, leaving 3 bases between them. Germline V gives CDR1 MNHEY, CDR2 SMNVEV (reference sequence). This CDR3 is CASSLGTEAFF. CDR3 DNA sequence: TGTGCCAGCAGTTTAGGGACTGAAGCTTTCTTT.

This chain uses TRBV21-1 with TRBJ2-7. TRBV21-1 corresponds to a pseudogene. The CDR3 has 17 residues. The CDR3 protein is CASSKRINYEPSYEQYF. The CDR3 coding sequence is TGTGCCAGCAGCAAGAGAATCAACTACGAACCCTCCTACGAGCAGTACTTC.

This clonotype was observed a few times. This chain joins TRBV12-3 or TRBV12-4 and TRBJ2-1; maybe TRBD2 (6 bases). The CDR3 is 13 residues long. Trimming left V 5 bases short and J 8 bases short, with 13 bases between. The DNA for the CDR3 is TGTGCCAGCAGTCCATTGGAGGGAGATGAGCAGTTCTTC. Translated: CASSPLEGDEQFF.

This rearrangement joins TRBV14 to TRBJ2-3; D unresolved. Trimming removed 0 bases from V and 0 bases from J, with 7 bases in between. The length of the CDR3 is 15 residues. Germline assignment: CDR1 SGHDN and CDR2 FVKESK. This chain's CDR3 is CASSQDYGSTDTQYF. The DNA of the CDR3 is TGTGCCAGCAGCCAAGATTACGGGAGCACAGATACGCAGTATTTT.

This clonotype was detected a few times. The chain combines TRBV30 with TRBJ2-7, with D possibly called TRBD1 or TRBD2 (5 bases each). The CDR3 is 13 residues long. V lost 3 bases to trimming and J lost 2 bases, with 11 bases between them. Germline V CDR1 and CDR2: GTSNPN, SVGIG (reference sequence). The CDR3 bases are TGTGCCTGGAGGGGGGACCCGCCCTACGAGCAGTACTTC. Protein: CAWRGDPPYEQYF.

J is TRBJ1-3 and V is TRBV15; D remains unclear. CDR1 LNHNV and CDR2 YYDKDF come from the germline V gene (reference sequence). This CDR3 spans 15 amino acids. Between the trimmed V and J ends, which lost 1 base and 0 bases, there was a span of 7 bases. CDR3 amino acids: CATSRGVDSGNTIYF. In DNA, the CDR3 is TGTGCCACCAGCAGAGGCGTGGACTCTGGAAACACCATATATTTT.

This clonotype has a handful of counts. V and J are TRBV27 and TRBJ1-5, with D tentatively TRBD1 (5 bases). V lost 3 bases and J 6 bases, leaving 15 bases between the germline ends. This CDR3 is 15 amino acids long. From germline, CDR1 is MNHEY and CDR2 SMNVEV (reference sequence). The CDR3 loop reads CASSFRGRGSQPQHF. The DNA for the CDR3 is TGTGCCAGCAGTTTCAGAGGGAGGGGTAGTCAGCCCCAGCATTTT.

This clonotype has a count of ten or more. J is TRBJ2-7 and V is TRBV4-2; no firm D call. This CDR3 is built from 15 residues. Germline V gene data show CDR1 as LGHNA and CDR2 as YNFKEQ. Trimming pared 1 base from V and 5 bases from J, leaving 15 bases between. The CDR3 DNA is TGTGCCAGCAGCCAAGGGAACCAACCGGTGAACGAGCAGTACTTC. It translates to CASSQGNQPVNEQYF.

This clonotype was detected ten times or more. CDR3: CASSRSNEKLFF. In nucleotides, the CDR3 is TGTGCCAGCTCACGATCAAATGAAAAACTGTTTTTT. V and J are TRBV18 and TRBJ1-4, with D hard to call. The germline CDR1 and CDR2 sequences are KGHSH and LQKENI. The CDR3 spans 12 residues. Trimming took off 4 bases at V and 5 bases at J, with 5 bases between the two ends.

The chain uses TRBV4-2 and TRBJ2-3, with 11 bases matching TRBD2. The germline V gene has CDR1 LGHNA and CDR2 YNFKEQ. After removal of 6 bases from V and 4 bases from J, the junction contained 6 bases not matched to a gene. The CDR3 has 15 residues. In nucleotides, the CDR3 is TGTGCCAGCAGACACTATAGCGGGGGGGCAGATACGCAGTATTTT. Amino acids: CASRHYSGGADTQYF.

The CDR3 nucleotides read TGTGCCAGCAGCGGTACAGGGTCTGGGGCCAACGTCCTGACTTTC. It is translated as CASSGTGSGANVLTF. The chain links TRBV9 to TRBJ2-6; tentatively, D is TRBD1 (6 bases). CDR3 length: 15 amino acids. The V end was cut by 3 bases, the J end by 1 base, with 8 bases between. Germline loops: CDR1 SGDLS, CDR2 YYNGEE.

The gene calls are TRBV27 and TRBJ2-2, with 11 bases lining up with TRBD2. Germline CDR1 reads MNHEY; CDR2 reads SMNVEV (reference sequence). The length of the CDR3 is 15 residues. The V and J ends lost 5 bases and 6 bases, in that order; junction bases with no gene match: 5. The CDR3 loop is CASSPLAGVSGELFF. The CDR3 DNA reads TGTGCCAGCAGTCCACTAGCGGGAGTGTCCGGGGAGCTGTTTTTT.

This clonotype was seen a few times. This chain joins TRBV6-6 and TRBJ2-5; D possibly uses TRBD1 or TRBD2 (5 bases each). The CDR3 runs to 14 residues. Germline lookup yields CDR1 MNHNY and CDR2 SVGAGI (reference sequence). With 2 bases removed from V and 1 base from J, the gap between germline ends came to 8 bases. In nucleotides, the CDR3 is TGTGCCAGCAGTTACGGGGGAGCCCAAGAGACCCAGTACTTC. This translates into CASSYGGAQETQYF.

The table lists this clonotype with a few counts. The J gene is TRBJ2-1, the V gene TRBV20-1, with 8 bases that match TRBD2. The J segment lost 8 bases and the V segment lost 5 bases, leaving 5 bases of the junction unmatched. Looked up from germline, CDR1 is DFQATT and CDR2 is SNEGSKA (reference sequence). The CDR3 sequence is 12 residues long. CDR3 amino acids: CSARTSPDEQFF. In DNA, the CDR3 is TGCAGTGCTCGGACTAGCCCCGATGAGCAGTTCTTC.

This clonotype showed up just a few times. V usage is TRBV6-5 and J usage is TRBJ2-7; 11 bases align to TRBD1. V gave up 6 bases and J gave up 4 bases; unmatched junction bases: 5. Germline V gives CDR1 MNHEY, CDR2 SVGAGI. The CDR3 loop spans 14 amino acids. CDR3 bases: TGTGCCAGCAGATCGGACAGGGGGCAGTACGAGCAGTACTTC. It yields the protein CASRSDRGQYEQYF.

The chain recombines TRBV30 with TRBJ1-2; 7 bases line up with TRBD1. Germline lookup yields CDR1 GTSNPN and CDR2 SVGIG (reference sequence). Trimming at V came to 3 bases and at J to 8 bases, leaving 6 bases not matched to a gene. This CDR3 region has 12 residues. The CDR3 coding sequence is TGTGCCTGGAGGACAGGGTCGGGAGGCTACACCTTC. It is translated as CAWRTGSGGYTF.

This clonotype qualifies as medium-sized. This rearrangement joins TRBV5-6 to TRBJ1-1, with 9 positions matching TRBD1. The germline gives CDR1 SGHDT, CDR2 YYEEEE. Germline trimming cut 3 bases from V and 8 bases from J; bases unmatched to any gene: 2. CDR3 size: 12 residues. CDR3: CASSWDRAEAFF. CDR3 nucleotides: TGTGCCAGCAGCTGGGACAGGGCAGAAGCTTTCTTT.

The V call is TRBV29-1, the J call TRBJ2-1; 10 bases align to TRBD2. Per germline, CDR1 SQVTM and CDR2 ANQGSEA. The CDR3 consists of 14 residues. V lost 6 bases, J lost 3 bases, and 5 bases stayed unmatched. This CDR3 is CSVAGTSDYNEQFF. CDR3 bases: TGCAGCGTGGCCGGGACTAGCGACTACAATGAGCAGTTCTTC.

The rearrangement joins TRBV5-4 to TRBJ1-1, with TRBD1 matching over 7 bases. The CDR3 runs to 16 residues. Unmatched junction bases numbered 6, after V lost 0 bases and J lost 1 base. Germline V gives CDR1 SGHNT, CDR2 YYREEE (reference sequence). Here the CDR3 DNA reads TGTGCCAGCAGCTTGGTCACCGGGACAGCGAACACTGAAGCTTTCTTT. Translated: CASSLVTGTANTEAFF.

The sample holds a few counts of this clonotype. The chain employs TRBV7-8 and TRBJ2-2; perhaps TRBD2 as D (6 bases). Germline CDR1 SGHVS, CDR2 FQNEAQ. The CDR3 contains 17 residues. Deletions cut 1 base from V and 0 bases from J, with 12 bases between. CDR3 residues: CASSLGWGEANTGELFF. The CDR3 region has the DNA TGTGCCAGCAGCTTAGGTTGGGGGGAAGCGAACACCGGGGAGCTGTTTTTT.